This entry is about one T cell receptor (beta chain). This entry belongs to a study of cytomegalovirus exposure and HLA in healthy donors. Germline values: CDR1 MNHNY, CDR2 SVGAGI (reference sequence). Trimming shortened V by 8 bases and J by 7 bases, and 9 bases separated the two germline ends. This CDR3 contains 11 residues. A multiplex PCR was run with 60 Vbeta primers and 13 Jbeta primers. TCRdb's table, derived via immunoSEQ multiplex PCR, lists solely in-frame clones and lacks some. The sample records over 130,000 clones, 88% being singletons. Source material: PBMCs. The TCR sequence derives from a woman in her 40s in good health and CMV-seronegative. The gene calls are TRBV6-6 and TRBJ2-1; D ambiguous. In DNA form, the CDR3 reads TGTGCCAGCGGTAACGAGAATGAGCAGTTCTTC. It encodes CASGNENEQFF.